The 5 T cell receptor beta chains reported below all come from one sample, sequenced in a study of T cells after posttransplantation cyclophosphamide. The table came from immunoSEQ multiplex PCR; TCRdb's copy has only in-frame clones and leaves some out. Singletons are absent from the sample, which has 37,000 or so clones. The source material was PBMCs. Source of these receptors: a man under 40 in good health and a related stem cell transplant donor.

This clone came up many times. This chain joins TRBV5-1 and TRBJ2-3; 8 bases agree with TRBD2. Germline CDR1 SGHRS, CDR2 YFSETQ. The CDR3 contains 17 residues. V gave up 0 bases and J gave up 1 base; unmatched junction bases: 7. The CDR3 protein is CASSLVSSGGRTDTQYF. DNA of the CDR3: TGCGCCAGCAGCTTGGTTTCCAGCGGGGGTCGCACAGATACGCAGTATTTT. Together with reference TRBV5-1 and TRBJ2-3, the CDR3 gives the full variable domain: KAGVTQTPRYLIKTRGQQVTLSCSPISGHRSVSWYQQTPGQGLQFLFEYFSETQRNKGNFPGRFSGRQFSNSRSEMNVSTLELGDSALYLCASSLVSSGGRTDTQYFGPGTRLTVL.

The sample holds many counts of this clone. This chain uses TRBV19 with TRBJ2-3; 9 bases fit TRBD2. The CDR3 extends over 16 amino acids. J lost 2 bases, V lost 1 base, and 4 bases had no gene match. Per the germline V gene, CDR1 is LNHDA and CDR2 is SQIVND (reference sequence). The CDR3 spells CASSIGAGGPTDTQYF. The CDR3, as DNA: TGTGCCAGTAGTATAGGAGCGGGGGGCCCCACAGATACGCAGTATTTT. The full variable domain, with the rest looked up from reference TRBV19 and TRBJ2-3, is DGGITQSPKYLFRKEGQNVTLSCEQNLNHDAMYWYRQDPGQGLRLIYYSQIVNDFQKGDIAEGYSVSREKKESFPLTVTSAQKNPTAFYLCASSIGAGGPTDTQYFGPGTRLTVL.

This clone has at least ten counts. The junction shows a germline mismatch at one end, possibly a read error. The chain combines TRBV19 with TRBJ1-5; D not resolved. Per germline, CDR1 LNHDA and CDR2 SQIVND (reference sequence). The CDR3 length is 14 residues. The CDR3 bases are TGTGCCAGTAGTTTTGCTGGTAGCCATCAGCCCCAGCATTTT. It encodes CASSFAGSHQPQHF.

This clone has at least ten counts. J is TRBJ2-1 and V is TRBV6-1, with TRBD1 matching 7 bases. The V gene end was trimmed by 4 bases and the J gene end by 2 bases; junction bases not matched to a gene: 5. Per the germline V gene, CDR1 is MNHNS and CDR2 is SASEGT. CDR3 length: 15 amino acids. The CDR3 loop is CASSATGSTYNEQFF. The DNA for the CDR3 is TGTGCCAGCAGTGCGACAGGGTCTACCTACAATGAGCAGTTCTTC.

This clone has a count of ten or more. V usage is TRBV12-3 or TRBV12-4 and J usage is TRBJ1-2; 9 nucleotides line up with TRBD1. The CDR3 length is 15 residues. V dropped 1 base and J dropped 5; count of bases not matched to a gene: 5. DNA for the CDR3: TGTGCCAGCAGTTTAGAAGGGACAGGGAGATATGGCTACACCTTC. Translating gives CASSLEGTGRYGYTF.